This T cell receptor beta chain was sequenced for a study of T cells in Graves' hyperthyroidism and ophthalmopathy. TCR beta CDR3 regions were amplified from RNA transcripts. HTBI primers were used for first-round RT-PCR of the TCR CDR3. TCRdb reanalysed the multiplex PCR reads using MiXCR and keeps one entry per CDR3 protein. Among 550,000 to 650,000 distinct CDR3 sequences listed, 14% were seen once. It was uncontrolled infection, other autoimmune disease, pregnancy or lactation that excluded patients. PBMCs were sourced from approximately 10 ml fresh peripheral blood. The CDR3 length is 13 residues. Germline loops: CDR1 DFQATT, CDR2 SNEGSKA (reference sequence). This clonotype was detected many times. Relative to the germline gene, one junction end is altered; a read error may explain this.

The source is a middle-aged woman with Graves' hyperthyroidism. The sequencing sample was made of blood. The V gene is TRBV20-1, the J gene TRBJ2-1; the match to TRBD2 covers 10 bases. The DNA of the CDR3 is TGCAGTGCTGGAATTTTCTCGGGACTAGCGTTTCTCTTC. It is translated as CSAGIFSGLAFLF.